This TCR beta chain derives from a study of OX40 agonist ivuxolimab in advanced cancers. Study-wide context: One hepatocellular carcinoma and two cutaneous melanoma patients partially responded. Points from the study as a whole: People who partly responded at 0.1-3.0 mg/kg had some of the least clonal expansion seen.

Method: immunoSEQ multiplex PCR; TCRdb's copy keeps in-frame clones and lacks some. Of fewer than 50,000 clones listed, around nine tenths are singletons. The CDR3 extends over 12 amino acids. The germline CDR1 and CDR2 sequences are WSHSY and SAAADI. V lost 4 bases to trimming and J lost 3 bases, with 7 bases between them. As regards this clone: Its antigen is unknown.

Sequences were derived from CD4+ or CD8+ T cells sorted from blood, sampled in a trial of the OX40 agonist ivuxolimab. This TCR came from an adult with an advanced solid tumor such as melanoma, head and neck, liver or kidney cancer. V is TRBV10-2 and J is TRBJ2-7; the D is unclear. CDR3 coding DNA: TGCGCCAGCAGTGCTCAAGGCTACGAGCAGTACTTC. As protein: CASSAQGYEQYF.